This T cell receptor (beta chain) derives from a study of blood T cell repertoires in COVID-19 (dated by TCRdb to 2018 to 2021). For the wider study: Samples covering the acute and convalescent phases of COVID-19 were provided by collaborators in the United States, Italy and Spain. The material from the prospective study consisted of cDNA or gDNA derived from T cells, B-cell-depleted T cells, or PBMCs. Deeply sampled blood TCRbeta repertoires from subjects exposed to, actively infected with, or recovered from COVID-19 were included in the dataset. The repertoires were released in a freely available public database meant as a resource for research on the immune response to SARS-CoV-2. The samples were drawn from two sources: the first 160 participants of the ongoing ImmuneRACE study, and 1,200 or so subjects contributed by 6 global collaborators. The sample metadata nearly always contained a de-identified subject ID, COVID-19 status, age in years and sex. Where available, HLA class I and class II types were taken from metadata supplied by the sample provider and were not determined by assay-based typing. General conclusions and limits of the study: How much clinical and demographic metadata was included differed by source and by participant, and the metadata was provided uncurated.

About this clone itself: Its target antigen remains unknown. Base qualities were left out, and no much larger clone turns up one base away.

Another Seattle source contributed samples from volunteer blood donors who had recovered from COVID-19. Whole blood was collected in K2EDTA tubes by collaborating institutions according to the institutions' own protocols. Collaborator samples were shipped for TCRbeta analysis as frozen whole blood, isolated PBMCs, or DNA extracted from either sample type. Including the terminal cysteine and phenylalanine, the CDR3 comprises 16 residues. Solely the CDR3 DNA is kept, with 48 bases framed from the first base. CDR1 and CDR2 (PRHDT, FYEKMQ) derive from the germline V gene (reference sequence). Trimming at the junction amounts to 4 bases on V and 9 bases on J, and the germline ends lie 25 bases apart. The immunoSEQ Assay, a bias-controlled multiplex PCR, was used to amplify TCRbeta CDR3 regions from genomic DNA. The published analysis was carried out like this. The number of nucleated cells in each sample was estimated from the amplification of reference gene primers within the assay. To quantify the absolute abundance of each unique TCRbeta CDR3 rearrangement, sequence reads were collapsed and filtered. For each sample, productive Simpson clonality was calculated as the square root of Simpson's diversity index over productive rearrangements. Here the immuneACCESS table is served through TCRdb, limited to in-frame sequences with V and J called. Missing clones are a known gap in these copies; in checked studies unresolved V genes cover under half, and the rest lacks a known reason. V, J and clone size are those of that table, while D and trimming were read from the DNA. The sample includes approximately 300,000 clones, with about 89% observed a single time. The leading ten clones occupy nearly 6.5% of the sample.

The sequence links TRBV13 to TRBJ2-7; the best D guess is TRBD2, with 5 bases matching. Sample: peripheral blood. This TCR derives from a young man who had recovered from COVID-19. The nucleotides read TGTGCCAGCAGCTCGACCAGGTCGGGGAATATACGTGGGCAGTACTTC. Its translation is CASSSTRSGNIRGQYF.